This TCR beta chain was sequenced during a study of vaccination and CD4 T cells after COVID-19. Study-wide background: Convalescent donors: six male, four female; seven Caucasian, two Asian, one multiracial, two Hispanic. Median time from second vaccine dose to sampling was around 72 days (14 to 241). Overall study results and limits: The authors identified 304 of 307 vaccine-specific clones in convalescent patients as spike mono-reactive. A median of approximately 90% of reactive clones, in convalescent patients, became evident only post-vaccination.

The V and J ends lost 4 bases and 4 bases, in that order; junction bases with no gene match: 14. The CDR3 extends over 19 amino acids. Germline CDR1 and CDR2: MNHEY and SMNVEV (reference sequence). TCRdb called the PCR reads again in MiXCR, with one record for every CDR3 protein. This sample has 20,000 to 30,000 distinct CDR3 sequences; under 65% occur once, and the top ten carry roughly 1%. This clonotype appeared a few times. The antigen is undetermined. The sample was CD4+ T cells from blood, taken before SARS-CoV-2 vaccination. The source of this sequence is a human donor who had recovered from COVID-19. This sequence joins TRBV27 and TRBJ2-3, with 13 bases lining up with TRBD2. CDR3 amino acids: CASSSYPKRTSGRSDTQYF. CDR3 DNA sequence: TGTGCCAGCAGTTCCTATCCGAAGAGGACTAGCGGGAGATCAGATACGCAGTATTTT.